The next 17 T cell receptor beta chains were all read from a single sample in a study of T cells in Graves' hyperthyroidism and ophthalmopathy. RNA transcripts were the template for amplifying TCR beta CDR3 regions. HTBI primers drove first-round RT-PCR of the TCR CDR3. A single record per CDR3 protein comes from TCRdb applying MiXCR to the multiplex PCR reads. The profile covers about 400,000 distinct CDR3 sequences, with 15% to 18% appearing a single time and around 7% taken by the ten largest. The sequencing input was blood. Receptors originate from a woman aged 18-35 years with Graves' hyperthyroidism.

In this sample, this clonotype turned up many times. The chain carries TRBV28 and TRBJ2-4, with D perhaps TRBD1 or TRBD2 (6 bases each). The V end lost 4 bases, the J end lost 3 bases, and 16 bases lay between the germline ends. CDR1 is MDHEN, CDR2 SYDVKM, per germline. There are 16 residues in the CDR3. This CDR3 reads CASSYRAGGVKNIQYF. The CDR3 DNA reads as TGTGCCAGCAGTTACAGGGCCGGGGGTGTCAAAAACATTCAGTACTTC.

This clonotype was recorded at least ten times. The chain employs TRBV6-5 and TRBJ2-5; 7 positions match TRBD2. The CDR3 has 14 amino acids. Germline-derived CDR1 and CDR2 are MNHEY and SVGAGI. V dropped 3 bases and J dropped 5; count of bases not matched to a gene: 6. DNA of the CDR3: TGTGCCAGCAGTTATCGGGGGGACGGGGAGACCCAGTACTTC. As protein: CASSYRGDGETQYF.

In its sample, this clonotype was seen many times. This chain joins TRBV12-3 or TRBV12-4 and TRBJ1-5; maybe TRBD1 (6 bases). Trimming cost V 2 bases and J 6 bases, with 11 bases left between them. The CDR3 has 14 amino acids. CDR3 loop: CASSLIGGGQPQHF. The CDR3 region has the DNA TGTGCCAGCAGTTTAATCGGGGGCGGTCAGCCCCAGCATTTT.

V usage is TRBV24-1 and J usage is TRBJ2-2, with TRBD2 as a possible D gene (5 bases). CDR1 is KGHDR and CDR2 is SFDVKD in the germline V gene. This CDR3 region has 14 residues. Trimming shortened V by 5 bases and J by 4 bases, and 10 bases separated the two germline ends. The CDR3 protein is CATSAFAGTGELFF. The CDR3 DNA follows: TGTGCCACCAGTGCCTTCGCGGGCACCGGGGAGCTGTTTTTT.

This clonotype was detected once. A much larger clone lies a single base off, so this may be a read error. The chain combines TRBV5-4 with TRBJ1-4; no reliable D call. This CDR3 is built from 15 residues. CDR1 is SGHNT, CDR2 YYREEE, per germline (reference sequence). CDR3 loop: CASSLALAGNEKLSF. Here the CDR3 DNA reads TGTGCCAGCAGCTTGGCCCTGGCGGGGAATGAAAAACTGTCTTTT.

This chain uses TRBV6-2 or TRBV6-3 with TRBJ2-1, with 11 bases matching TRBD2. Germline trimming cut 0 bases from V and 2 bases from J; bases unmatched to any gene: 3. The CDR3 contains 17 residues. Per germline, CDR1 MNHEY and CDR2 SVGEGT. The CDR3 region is CASSYSPSGGPYNEQFF. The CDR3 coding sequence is TGTGCCAGCAGTTACTCACCTAGCGGGGGGCCCTACAATGAGCAGTTCTTC.

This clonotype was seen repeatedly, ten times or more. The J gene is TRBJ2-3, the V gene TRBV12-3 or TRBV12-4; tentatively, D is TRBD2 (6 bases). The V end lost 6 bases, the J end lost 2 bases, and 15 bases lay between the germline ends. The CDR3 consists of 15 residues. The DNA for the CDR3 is TGTGCCAGCAGAGCCGGGACTTATAACACAGATACGCAGTATTTT. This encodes CASRAGTYNTDTQYF.

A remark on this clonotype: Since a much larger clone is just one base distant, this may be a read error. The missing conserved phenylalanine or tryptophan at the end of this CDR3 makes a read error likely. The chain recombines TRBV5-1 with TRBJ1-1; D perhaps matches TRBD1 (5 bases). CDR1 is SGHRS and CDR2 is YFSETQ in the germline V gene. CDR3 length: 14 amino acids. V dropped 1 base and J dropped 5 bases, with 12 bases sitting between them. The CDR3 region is CASSLTTGETEAFS. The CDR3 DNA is TGCGCCAGCAGCTTGACGACGGGGGAAACTGAAGCTTTCTCT.

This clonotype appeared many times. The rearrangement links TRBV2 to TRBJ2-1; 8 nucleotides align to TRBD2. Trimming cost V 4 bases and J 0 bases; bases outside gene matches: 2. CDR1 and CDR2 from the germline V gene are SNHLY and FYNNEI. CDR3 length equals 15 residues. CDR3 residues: CASSGLAYSYNEQFF. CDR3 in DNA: TGTGCCAGCAGTGGACTAGCGTACTCCTACAATGAGCAGTTCTTC.

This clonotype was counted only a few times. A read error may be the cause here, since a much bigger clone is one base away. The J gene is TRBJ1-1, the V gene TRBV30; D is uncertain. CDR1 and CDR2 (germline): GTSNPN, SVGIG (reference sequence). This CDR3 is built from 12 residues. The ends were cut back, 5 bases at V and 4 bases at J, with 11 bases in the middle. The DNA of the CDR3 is TGTGCCTGGGTTCCTGGGAGCACTGAAGCTTTCTTT. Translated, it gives CAWVPGSTEAFF. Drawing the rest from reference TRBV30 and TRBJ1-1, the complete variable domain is SQTIHQWPATLVQPVGSPLSLECTVEGTSNPNLYWYRQAAGRGLQLLFYSVGIGQISSEVPQNLSASRPQDRQFILSSKKLLLSDSGFYLCAWVPGSTEAFFGQGTRLTVV.

For the CDR3, the DNA is TGTGCCAGCAGCCGATCCGCAGGCGGCACTGAAGCTTTCTTT. Amino acids: CASSRSAGGTEAFF. V is TRBV3-1 and J is TRBJ1-1; D not resolved. The CDR3 runs 14 residues. Germline CDR1 reads LGHDT; CDR2 reads YNNKEL (reference sequence). The germline V and J ends were trimmed by 4 bases and 4 bases, with 13 bases remaining between them.

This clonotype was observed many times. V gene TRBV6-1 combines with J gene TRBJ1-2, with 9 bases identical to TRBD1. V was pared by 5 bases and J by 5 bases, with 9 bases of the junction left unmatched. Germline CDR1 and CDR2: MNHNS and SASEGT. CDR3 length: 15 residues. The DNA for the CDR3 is TGTGCCAGCAGTTCACAGGGGGCCGCGGGGTATGGCTACACCTTC. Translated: CASSSQGAAGYGYTF.

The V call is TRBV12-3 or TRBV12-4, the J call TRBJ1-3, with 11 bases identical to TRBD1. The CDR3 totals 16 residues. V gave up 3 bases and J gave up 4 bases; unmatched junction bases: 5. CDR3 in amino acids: CASSLGDRGIGNTIYF. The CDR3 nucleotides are TGTGCCAGCAGTTTGGGGGACAGGGGGATCGGAAACACCATATATTTT.

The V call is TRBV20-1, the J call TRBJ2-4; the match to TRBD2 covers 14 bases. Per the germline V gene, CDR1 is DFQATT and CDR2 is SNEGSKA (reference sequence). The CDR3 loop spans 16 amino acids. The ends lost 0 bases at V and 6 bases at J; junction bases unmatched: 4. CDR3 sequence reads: CSARDIGTSGGNIQYF. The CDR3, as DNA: TGCAGTGCTAGAGATATTGGGACTAGCGGGGGAAACATTCAGTACTTC.

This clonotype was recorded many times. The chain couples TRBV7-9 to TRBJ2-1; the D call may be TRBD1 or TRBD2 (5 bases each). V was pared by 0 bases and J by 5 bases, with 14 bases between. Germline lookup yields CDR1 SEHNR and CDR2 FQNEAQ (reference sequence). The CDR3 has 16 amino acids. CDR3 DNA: TGTGCCAGCAGCTTAGCGCAGTACCGGGACGACAATGAGCAGTTCTTC. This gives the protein CASSLAQYRDDNEQFF.

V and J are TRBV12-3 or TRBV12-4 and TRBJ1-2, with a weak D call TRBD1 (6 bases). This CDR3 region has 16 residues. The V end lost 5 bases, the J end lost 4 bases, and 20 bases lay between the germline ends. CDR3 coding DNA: TGTGCCAGCAGTCCAAGGACAGCTTCTGGTCTCTATGGCTACACCTTC. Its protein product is CASSPRTASGLYGYTF.

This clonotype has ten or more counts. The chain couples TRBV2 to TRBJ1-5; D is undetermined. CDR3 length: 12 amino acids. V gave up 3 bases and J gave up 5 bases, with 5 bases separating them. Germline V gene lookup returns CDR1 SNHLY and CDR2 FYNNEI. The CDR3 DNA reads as TGTGCCAGCAGTGACTCCGATCAGCCCCAGCATTTT. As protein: CASSDSDQPQHF.